This T cell receptor beta chain was observed in a study of cytomegalovirus exposure and HLA in healthy donors. Study-level points and caveats: Some segments of the V type, notably TRBV6-2 and TRBV6-3, were excluded as indistinguishable. The study listed 164 cytomegalovirus-associated TCR beta chains. In a later analysis, donors in an Asian-associated ancestry cluster reportedly had fewer N-insertions in productive TCRs than the cohort mean. Reports indicate that TCR beta sequences accurately predicted the HLA-A and HLA-B alleles of most subjects.

Comment on this clone: Its antigen remains unknown.

Trimming shortened V by 2 bases and J by 6 bases, and 8 bases separated the two germline ends. The germline gives CDR1 MNHNS, CDR2 SASEGT. The CDR3 extends over 14 amino acids. This PCR relied on a set of 60 Vbeta primers and 13 Jbeta primers. TCRdb's table, derived via immunoSEQ multiplex PCR, lists solely in-frame clones and lacks some. The sample consists of 130,000 to 150,000 clones, roughly 74% of them appearing once. The receptor was derived from a young woman in good health and CMV-seropositive. This chain uses TRBV6-1 with TRBJ1-6, with D possibly matching TRBD1 (5 bases). Sequences were obtained from PBMCs. The CDR3 bases are TGTGCCAGCAGTGAATGGGGCCTTAATTCACCCCTCCACTTT. Translation: CASSEWGLNSPLHF.